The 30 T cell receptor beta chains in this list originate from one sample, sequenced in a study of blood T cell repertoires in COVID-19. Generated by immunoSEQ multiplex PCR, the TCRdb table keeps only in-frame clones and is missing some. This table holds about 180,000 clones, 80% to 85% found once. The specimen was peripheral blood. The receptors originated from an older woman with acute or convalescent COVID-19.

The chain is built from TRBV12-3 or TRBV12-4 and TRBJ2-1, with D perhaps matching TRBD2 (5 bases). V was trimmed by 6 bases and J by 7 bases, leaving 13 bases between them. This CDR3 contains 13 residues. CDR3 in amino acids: CASRVRGRNEQFF. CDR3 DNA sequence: TGTGCCAGCAGAGTACGGGGTAGGAATGAGCAGTTCTTC.

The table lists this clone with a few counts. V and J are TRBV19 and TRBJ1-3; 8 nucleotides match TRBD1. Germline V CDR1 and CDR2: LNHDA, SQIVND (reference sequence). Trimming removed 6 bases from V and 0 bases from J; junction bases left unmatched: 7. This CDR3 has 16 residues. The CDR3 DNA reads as TGTGCCAGTAGAAGGGGAGACAGGGGCTCTGGAAACACCATATATTTT. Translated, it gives CASRRGDRGSGNTIYF.

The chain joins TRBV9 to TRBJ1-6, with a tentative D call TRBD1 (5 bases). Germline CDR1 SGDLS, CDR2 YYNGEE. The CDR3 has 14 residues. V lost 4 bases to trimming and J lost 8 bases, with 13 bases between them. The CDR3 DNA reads TGTGCCAGCAGCATCGGGGGAGCGGATTCACCCCTCCACTTT. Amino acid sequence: CASSIGGADSPLHF.

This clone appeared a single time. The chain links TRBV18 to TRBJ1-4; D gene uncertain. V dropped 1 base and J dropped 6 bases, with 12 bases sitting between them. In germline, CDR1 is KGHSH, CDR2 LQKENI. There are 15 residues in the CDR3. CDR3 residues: CASSPQYRLDEKLFF. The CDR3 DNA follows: TGTGCCAGCTCACCACAGTACCGGTTAGATGAAAAACTGTTTTTT.

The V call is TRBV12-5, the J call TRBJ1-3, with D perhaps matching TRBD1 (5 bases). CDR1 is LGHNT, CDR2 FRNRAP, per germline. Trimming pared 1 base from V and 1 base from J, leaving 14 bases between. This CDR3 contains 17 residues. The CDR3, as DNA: TGTGCTAGTGGTTTGGACCCGACAGCCCTTTCTGGAAACACCATATATTTT. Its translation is CASGLDPTALSGNTIYF. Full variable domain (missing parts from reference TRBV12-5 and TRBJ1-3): DARVTQTPRHKVTEMGQEVTMRCQPILGHNTVFWYRQTMMQGLELLAYFRNRAPLDDSGMPKDRFSAEMPDATLATLKIQPSEPRDSAVYFCASGLDPTALSGNTIYFGEGSWLTVV.

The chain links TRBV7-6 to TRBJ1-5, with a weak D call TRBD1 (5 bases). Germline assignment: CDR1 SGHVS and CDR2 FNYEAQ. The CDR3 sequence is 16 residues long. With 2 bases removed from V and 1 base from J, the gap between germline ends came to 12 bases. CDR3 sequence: CASSLSAGLSNQPQHF. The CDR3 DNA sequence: TGTGCCAGCAGCTTATCAGCAGGGCTAAGCAATCAGCCCCAGCATTTT.

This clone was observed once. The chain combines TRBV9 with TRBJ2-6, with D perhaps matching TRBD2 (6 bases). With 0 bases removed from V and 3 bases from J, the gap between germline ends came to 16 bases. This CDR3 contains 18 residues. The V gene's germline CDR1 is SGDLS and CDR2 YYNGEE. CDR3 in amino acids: CASSVVGGREVGANVLTF. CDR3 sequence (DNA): TGTGCCAGCAGCGTAGTCGGGGGTAGGGAGGTTGGGGCCAACGTCCTGACTTTC.

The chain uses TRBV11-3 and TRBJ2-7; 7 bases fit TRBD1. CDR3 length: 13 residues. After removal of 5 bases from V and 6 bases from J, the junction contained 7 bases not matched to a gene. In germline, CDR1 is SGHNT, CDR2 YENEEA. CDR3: CASSAGTVGEQYF. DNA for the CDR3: TGTGCCAGCAGCGCCGGGACAGTAGGCGAGCAGTACTTC.

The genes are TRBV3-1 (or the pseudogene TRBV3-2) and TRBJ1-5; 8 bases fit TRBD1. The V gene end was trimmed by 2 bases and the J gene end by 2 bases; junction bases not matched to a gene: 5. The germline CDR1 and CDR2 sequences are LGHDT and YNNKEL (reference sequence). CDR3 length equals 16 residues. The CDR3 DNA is TGTGCCAGCAGCCAAAGGCAGGGGGCGGGCAATCAGCCCCAGCATTTT. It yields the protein CASSQRQGAGNQPQHF.

The CDR3 DNA reads as TGTGCCAGCAGCTTACGGGTTGGCAGAAGCTCTGGAAACACCATATATTTT. Translating it yields CASSLRVGRSSGNTIYF. The rearrangement uses TRBV7-8 and TRBJ1-3; D gene unclear. Trimming removed 2 bases at V and 0 bases at J, with 14 bases between. The CDR3 sequence is 17 residues long. Germline V gene lookup returns CDR1 SGHVS and CDR2 FQNEAQ.

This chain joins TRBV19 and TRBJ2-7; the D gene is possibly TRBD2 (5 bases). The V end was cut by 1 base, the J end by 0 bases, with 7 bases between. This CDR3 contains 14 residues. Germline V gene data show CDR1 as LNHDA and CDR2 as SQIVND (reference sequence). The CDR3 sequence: CASSIGGISYEQYF. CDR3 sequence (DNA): TGTGCCAGTAGTATAGGAGGGATCTCCTACGAGCAGTACTTC.

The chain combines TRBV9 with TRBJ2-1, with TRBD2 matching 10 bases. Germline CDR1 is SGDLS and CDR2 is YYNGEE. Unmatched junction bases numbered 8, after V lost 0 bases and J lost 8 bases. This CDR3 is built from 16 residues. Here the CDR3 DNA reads TGTGCCAGCAGCGTAGCTGCGGCTAGCGGGGGCGATGAGCAGTTCTTC. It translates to CASSVAAASGGDEQFF.

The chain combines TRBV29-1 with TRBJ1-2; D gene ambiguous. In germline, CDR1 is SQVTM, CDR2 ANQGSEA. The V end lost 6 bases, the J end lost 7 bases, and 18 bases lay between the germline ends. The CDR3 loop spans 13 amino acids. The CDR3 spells CSVMRDSSFGYTF. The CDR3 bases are TGCAGCGTAATGAGGGATTCCTCTTTTGGCTACACCTTC.

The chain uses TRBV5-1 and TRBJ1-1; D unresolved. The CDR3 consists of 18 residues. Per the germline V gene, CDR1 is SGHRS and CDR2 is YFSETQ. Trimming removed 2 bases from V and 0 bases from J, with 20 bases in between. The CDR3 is CASSLSTPSLVMNTEAFF. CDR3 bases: TGCGCCAGCAGCTTATCCACTCCCTCACTGGTTATGAACACTGAAGCTTTCTTT. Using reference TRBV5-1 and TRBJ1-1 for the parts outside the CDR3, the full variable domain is KAGVTQTPRYLIKTRGQQVTLSCSPISGHRSVSWYQQTPGQGLQFLFEYFSETQRNKGNFPGRFSGRQFSNSRSEMNVSTLELGDSALYLCASSLSTPSLVMNTEAFFGQGTRLTVV.

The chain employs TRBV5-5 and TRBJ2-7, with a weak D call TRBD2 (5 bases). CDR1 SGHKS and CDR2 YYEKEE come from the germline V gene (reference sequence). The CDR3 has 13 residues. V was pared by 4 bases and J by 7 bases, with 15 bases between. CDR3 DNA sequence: TGTGCCAGCAGCCCCACGACGGGGTGGGAGCAGTACTTC. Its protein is CASSPTTGWEQYF.

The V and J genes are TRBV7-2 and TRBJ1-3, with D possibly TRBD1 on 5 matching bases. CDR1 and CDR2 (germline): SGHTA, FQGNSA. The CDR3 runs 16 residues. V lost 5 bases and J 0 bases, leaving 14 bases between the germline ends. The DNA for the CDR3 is TGTGCCAGCAGCCAAGGACACCGCTACTCTGGAAACACCATATATTTT. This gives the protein CASSQGHRYSGNTIYF.

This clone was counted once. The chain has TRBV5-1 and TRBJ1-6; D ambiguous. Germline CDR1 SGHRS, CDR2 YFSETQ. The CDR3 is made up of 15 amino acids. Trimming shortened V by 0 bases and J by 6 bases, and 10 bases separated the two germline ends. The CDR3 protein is CASSLEVGVNSPLHF. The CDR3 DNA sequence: TGCGCCAGCAGCTTGGAAGTCGGGGTTAATTCACCCCTCCACTTT.

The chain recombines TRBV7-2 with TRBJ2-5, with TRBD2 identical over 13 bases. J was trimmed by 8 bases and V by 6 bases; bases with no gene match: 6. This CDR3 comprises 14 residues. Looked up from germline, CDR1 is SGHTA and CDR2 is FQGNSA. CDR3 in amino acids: CASRPTSGGATQYF. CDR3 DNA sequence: TGTGCCAGCAGACCCACTAGCGGGGGGGCCACCCAGTACTTC. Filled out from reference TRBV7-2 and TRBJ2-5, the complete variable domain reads GAGVSQSPSNKVTEKGKDVELRCDPISGHTALYWYRQSLGQGLEFLIYFQGNSAPDKSGLPSDRFSAERTGGSVSTLTIQRTQQEDSAVYLCASRPTSGGATQYFGPGTRLLVL.

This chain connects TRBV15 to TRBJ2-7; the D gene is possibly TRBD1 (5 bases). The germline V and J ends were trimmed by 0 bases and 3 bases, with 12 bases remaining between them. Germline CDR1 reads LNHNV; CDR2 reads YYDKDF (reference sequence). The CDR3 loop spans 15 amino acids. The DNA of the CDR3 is TGTGCCACCAGCAGAGAAACGGGCGGACACTACGAGCAGTACTTC. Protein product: CATSRETGGHYEQYF. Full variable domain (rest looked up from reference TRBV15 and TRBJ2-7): DAMVIQNPRYQVTQFGKPVTLSCSQTLNHNVMYWYQQKSSQAPKLLFHYYDKDFNNEADTPDNFQSRRPNTSFCFLDIRSPGLGDTAMYLCATSRETGGHYEQYFGPGTRLTVT.

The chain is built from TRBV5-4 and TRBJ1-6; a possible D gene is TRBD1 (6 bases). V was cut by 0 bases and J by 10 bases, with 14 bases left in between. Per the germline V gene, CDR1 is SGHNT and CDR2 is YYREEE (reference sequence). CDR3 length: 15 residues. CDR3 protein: CASSLDRALQSPLHF. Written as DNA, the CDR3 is TGTGCCAGCAGCTTGGACAGGGCCCTTCAATCACCCCTCCACTTT.

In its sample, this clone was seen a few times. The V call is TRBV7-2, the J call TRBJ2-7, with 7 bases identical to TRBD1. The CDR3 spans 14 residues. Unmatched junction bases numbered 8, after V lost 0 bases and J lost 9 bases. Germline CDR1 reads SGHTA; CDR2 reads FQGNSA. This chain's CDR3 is CASSLAGTAMGQYF. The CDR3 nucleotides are TGTGCCAGCAGCTTAGCCGGGACAGCCATGGGGCAGTACTTC.

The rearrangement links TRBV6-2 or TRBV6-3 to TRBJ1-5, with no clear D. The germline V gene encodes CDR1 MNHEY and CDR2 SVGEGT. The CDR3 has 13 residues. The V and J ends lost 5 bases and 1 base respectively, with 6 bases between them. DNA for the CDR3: TGTGCCAGCAGTCTACTGAGCAATCAGCCCCAGCATTTT. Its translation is CASSLLSNQPQHF.

The DNA of the CDR3 is TGTGCCAGCAGCCAATTCCCCGCCGGGGAAGCTTTCTTT. It specifies CASSQFPAGEAFF. The chain joins TRBV3-1 (or the pseudogene TRBV3-2) to TRBJ1-1; D is unclear. This CDR3 has 13 residues. The germline V and J ends were trimmed by 2 bases and 8 bases, with 12 bases remaining between them. Germline V gene sequence: CDR1 LGHDT, CDR2 YNNKEL (reference sequence).

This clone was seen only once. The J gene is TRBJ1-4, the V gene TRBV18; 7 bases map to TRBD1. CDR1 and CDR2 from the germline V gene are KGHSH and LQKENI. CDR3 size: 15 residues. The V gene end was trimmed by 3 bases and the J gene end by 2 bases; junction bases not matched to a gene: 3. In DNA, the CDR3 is TGTGCCAGCTCACCGAAACAGGGGACTAATGAAAAACTGTTTTTT. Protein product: CASSPKQGTNEKLFF. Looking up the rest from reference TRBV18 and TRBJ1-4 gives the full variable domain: NAGVMQNPRHLVRRRGQEARLRCSPMKGHSHVYWYRQLPEEGLKFMVYLQKENIIDESGMPKERFSAEFPKEGPSILRIQQVVRGDSAAYFCASSPKQGTNEKLFFGSGTQLSVL.

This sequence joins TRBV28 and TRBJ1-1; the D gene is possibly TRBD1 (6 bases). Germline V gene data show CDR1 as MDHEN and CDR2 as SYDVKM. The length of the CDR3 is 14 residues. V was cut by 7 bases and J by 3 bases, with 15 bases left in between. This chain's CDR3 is CASTPGESYTEAFF. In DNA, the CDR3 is TGTGCCAGCACCCCAGGGGAGTCTTACACTGAAGCTTTCTTT.

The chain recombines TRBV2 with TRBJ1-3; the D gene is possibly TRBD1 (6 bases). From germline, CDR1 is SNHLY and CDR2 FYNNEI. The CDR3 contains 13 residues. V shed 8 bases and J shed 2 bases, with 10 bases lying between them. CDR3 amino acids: CASGSGAGNTIYF. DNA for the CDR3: TGTGCCAGCGGGTCAGGGGCTGGAAACACCATATATTTT.

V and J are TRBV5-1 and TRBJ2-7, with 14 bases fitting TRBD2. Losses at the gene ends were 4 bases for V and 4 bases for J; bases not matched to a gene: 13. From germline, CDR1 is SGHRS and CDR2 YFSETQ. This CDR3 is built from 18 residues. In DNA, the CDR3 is TGCGCCAGCAGCCCAAGGACTAGCGGGGGGCCTGCCTCATACGAGCAGTACTTC. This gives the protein CASSPRTSGGPASYEQYF. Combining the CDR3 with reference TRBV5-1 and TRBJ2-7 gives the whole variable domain KAGVTQTPRYLIKTRGQQVTLSCSPISGHRSVSWYQQTPGQGLQFLFEYFSETQRNKGNFPGRFSGRQFSNSRSEMNVSTLELGDSALYLCASSPRTSGGPASYEQYFGPGTRLTVT.

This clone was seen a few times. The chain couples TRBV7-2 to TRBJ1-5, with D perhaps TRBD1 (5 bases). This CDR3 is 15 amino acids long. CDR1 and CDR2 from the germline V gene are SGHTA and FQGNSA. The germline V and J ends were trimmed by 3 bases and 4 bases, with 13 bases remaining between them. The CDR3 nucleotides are TGTGCCAGCAGCTTGTCGGGACTGTCAAATCAGCCCCAGCATTTT. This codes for CASSLSGLSNQPQHF.

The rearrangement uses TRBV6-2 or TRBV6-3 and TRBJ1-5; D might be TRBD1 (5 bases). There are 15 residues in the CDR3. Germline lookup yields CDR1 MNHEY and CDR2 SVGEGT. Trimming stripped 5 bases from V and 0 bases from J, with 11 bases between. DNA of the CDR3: TGTGCCAGCAGTCTTCCGGGACTTAGCAATCAGCCCCAGCATTTT. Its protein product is CASSLPGLSNQPQHF.

The CDR3 region is CASSPTGGLKVKNIQYF. In DNA form, the CDR3 reads TGTGCCAGCAGTCCCACGGGCGGGTTGAAAGTTAAAAACATTCAGTACTTC. The chain uses TRBV28 and TRBJ2-4, with D possibly being TRBD2 (5 bases). V lost 5 bases to trimming and J lost 4 bases, with 21 bases between them. The CDR3 runs 17 residues. Per the germline V gene, CDR1 is MDHEN and CDR2 is SYDVKM.